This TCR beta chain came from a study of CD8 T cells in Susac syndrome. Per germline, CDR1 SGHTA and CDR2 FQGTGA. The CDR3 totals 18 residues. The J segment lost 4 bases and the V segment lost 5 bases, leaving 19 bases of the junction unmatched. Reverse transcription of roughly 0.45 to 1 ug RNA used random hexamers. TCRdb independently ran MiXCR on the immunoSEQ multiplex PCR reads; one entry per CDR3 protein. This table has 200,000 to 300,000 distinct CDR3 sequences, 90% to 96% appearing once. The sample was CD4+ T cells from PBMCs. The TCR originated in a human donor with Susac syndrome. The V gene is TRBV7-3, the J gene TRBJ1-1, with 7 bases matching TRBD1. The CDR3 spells CASSPRSGTANLGTEAFF. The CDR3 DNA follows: TGTGCCAGCAGCCCCAGATCCGGGACAGCAAATCTGGGCACTGAAGCTTTCTTT.